Listed here is a single T cell receptor (beta chain). Its antigen remains unidentified. Within one base of it there is no much larger clone, and no base qualities were kept. The donors were under 40 Caucasian individuals from Russia, aged roughly 6 to 100 years, who were systemically healthy. Approximately 9.3 milliliters of peripheral blood were drawn from each donor into EDTA-treated Vacutainer tubes. PBMCs were isolated by Ficoll-Paque density-gradient centrifugation, with at least 7 million obtained per sample. Trizol reagent was used to extract total RNA from PBMCs, with at least 5.5 micrograms per sample. The percentages of naive CD45RAhigh/CD27high T cells were determined by flow cytometry on a PBMC aliquot from every donor. These data originate in a study of blood T cells in healthy people across ages (dated by TCRdb to about 2015). With respect to the entire study: In model experiments, template switching captured roughly one uniquely barcoded TCR beta cDNA molecule for every two T cells. Age-related changes in TCR beta repertoire diversity were measured in the study by deep sequencing normalized with unique cDNA molecular identifiers. The donors were divided into four age groups: young (average 16 years), middle-aged (under 40), aged (around 67) and long-lived (82). To avoid experimental bias, donors of different ages were spread randomly across the sequencing lanes. Two additional independent replicas of 1 million unique cDNA reads from the same blood draw were analyzed for two donors (one aged 18 to 30 and one aged 80 or older). Study-wide findings and limitations: Estimates of total diversity based on one million sequenced T cells were regarded as lower bounds and as underestimates. Conclusive comparison of naive and antigen-experienced compartments was prevented by the profiling of bulk unsorted PBMCs. The percentage of naive T cells measured by flow cytometry correlated strongly with observed TCR beta diversity. As age increased, observed TCR beta diversity per million T cells dropped in a roughly linear way, and a significant reduction was already evident by age approximately 40. The CMV infection status of donors was not known, potentially confounding age-related changes in expanded clonotypes. The long-lived group showed more naive CD4+ T cells, fewer expanded clones and increased TCR diversity than the aged group, suggesting age selection.

The library was built by means of 5' RACE. These reads were obtained on an Illumina HiSeq 2500. A second roughly 7 to 12 cycle PCR used a sample-barcoded 5' primer and a J-beta primer mix. Each TCR beta cDNA molecule received a unique molecular identifier from a template-switch 5' adaptor carrying 12 random nucleotides. Each sample yielded at least 2.5 million CDR3-containing paired-end reads. The Mint cDNA synthesis kit, primed by a TRBC-specific oligonucleotide, was used to synthesize first-strand cDNA from all RNA. All cDNA was treated with uracil-DNA glycosylase and then went through a first 18-cycle PCR with the universal primers M1SS and BC2_uni_R. In the paper's pipeline: For normalization, 1 million high-quality reads were randomly selected from each sample, with every read carrying a distinct molecular identifier. Reads sharing molecular identifiers were discarded rather than binned into consensus sequences. MiTCR, with a Q25 quality threshold and the strictest error-elimination algorithm, was used for CDR3 identification, clonotype clustering and error correction. A nonparametric unseen species model using Euler transformation provided a lower-bound estimate of total TCR beta diversity. TCRdb redid the processing of the public reads, applying fastp at Q25 and MiXCR, and retained in-frame beta chains. Here each entry gathers all rows of one CDR3 protein and keeps the most common genes and DNA. It is TCRdb's table, rather than the study itself, that gives the V and J calls and clone size. Present in this sample are approximately 730,000 distinct CDR3 sequences, 43% of which were seen just once. Roughly 19% of the sample lies in the top ten.

CDR1 and CDR2 were assigned from the germline V gene as MRHNA and SNTAGT. The CDR3 spans 13 residues, from the cysteine through the phenylalanine. Only CDR3 DNA remains: 39 bases, in frame from the first base. Cut back by 5 bases and 7 bases, the V and J ends lie 14 bases apart. Recombination joined TRBV6-4 with TRBJ1-1; tentative D gene TRBD1, with 6 bases matching. Material for sequencing was blood. The sequence was obtained from a woman aged 60 to 75 in good health. Read as DNA, the sequence is TGTGCCAGCAGTACGGACAGAAGAAGTGAAGCTTTCTTT. It is translated as CASSTDRRSEAFF.